This passage covers 27 T cell receptor beta chains from one sample sequenced in a study of CD8+CD57+ T cells in acquired aplastic anemia. Sequencing was done on patients that had shown CD8+CD57+ cell expansion by flow cytometry. The use of genomic DNA as template underpinned the TCR beta VDJ and CDR3 profiling. From the reads, TCRdb called clonotypes with MiXCR, one entry per CDR3 protein. The sample comprises about 180,000 distinct CDR3 sequences, less than 60% of which are singletons, and about 1.7% rests with the top ten. The sample consisted of sorted CD4+, CD8+, or CD8+CD57+ T cells (not recorded which) from PBMCs. All receptors derive from a human donor with aplastic anemia.

The chain combines TRBV5-1 with TRBJ1-4; the D gene is possibly TRBD1 (5 bases). With 0 bases removed from V and 5 bases from J, the gap between germline ends came to 8 bases. CDR3 length: 14 amino acids. The germline gives CDR1 SGHRS, CDR2 YFSETQ. This CDR3 reads CASSLGGQNEKLFF. CDR3 DNA sequence: TGCGCCAGCAGCTTGGGGGGCCAGAATGAAAAACTGTTTTTT.

The table lists this clonotype with many counts. The V call is TRBV9, the J call TRBJ2-1; TRBD2 agrees at 9 bases. The J segment lost 4 bases and the V segment lost 0 bases, leaving 8 bases of the junction unmatched. Germline V CDR1 and CDR2: SGDLS, YYNGEE. The CDR3 has 17 amino acids. This CDR3 reads CASSVGVARGGYNEQFF. CDR3 DNA sequence: TGTGCCAGCAGCGTAGGGGTGGCGCGGGGGGGATACAATGAGCAGTTCTTC. The full variable domain, with the rest looked up from reference TRBV9 and TRBJ2-1, is DSGVTQTPKHLITATGQRVTLRCSPRSGDLSVYWYQQSLDQGLQFLIQYYNGEERAKGNILERFSAQQFPDLHSELNLSSLELGDSALYFCASSVGVARGGYNEQFFGPGTRLTVL.

This clonotype has just one count. A read error may explain this, as a much larger clone is one base away. V gene TRBV3-1 combines with J gene TRBJ1-5; D remains unclear. There are 13 residues in the CDR3. Germline V gene lookup returns CDR1 LGHDT and CDR2 YNNKEL (reference sequence). In DNA, the CDR3 is TGTGCCGGCAGCCGGACGGCGAATCAGCCCCAGCATTTT. This codes for CAGSRTANQPQHF.

The rearrangement uses TRBV3-1 and TRBJ1-1; 9 bases are shared with TRBD1. Germline lookup yields CDR1 LGHDT and CDR2 YNNKEL (reference sequence). V was clipped by 4 bases and J by 1 base; unmatched bases: 10. The CDR3 runs to 17 residues. CDR3 DNA sequence: TGTGCCAGCAGCCTTTCGGACAGGGGAATTTGGAACACTGAAGCTTTCTTT. It codes for CASSLSDRGIWNTEAFF.

The J gene is TRBJ2-1, the V gene TRBV24-1, with TRBD1 matching 9 bases. This CDR3 region has 12 residues. CDR1 is KGHDR, CDR2 SFDVKD, per germline. Trimming took 10 bases from V and 9 from J; bases not matched to a gene: 6. CDR3 sequence reads: CATGQGFGEQFF. CDR3 DNA sequence: TGTGCCACGGGACAGGGTTTCGGTGAGCAGTTCTTC.

The chain carries TRBV20-1 and TRBJ1-2, with TRBD1 as a possible D gene (6 bases). The CDR3 length is 14 residues. The V gene's germline CDR1 is DFQATT and CDR2 SNEGSKA (reference sequence). The germline V and J ends were trimmed by 0 bases and 4 bases, with 12 bases remaining between them. CDR3 nucleotide sequence: TGCAGTGCTAGAGATCTGGACAGCCTCTATGGCTACACCTTC. This translates into CSARDLDSLYGYTF.

This clonotype has only one observation. The chain is built from TRBV15 and TRBJ2-7; 7 nucleotides match TRBD2. The J call may be in error: the DNA end matches TRBJ2-1 better. CDR3 length: 17 residues. The germline CDR1 and CDR2 sequences are LNHNV and YYDKDF (reference sequence). The CDR3 DNA reads TGTGCCACCAGCGGCTCCGGGGAGGGGCGAAGCTCCTACGATCAGTTCTTC. This gives the protein CATSGSGEGRSSYDQFF.

Remarks on this clonotype: The junction departs from the called germline gene at one end, perhaps through a read error. The rearrangement uses TRBV10-3 and TRBJ1-2, with a weak D call TRBD1 (5 bases). Germline CDR1 ENHRY, CDR2 SYGVKD. This CDR3 contains 17 residues. The CDR3 coding sequence is TGTGCCAGCAGTGTCTTCCGACAGACCCAAGAGACGGATGGCTACACCTTC. It encodes CASSVFRQTQETDGYTF.

This clonotype was picked up many times. The chain is built from TRBV7-9 and TRBJ2-1; TRBD1 matches 7 bases. The CDR3 length is 15 residues. V gave up 2 bases and J gave up 6 bases; unmatched junction bases: 7. The germline gives CDR1 SEHNR, CDR2 FQNEAQ (reference sequence). CDR3 region: CASSLRQGPTNEQFF. CDR3 coding DNA: TGTGCCAGCAGCTTAAGACAGGGCCCAACCAATGAGCAGTTCTTC.

Ten or more counts support this clonotype. V gene TRBV4-2 combines with J gene TRBJ2-6, with unresolved D. Germline assignment: CDR1 LGHNA and CDR2 YNFKEQ. V shed 4 bases and J shed 0 bases, with 4 bases lying between them. The CDR3 is 14 amino acids. This chain's CDR3 is CASSRNSGANVLTF. The CDR3 DNA is TGTGCCAGCAGCCGAAACTCTGGGGCCAACGTCCTGACTTTC.

This clonotype was detected many times. The CDR3 sequence: CATSDSQGAGTDTQYF. The CDR3 DNA follows: TGTGCCACCAGTGATTCACAGGGGGCCGGGACAGATACGCAGTATTTT. This chain uses TRBV24-1 with TRBJ2-3, with TRBD1 identical over 9 bases. J was trimmed by 3 bases and V by 2 bases; bases with no gene match: 5. This CDR3 region has 16 residues. Germline V CDR1 and CDR2: KGHDR, SFDVKD.

As concerns this clonotype: A much larger clone is a single base away; this may be a read error. The chain carries TRBV12-3 or TRBV12-4 and TRBJ2-3; TRBD2 matches 9 bases. V was clipped by 8 bases and J by 1 base; unmatched bases: 13. This CDR3 is built from 17 residues. CDR3 nucleotide sequence: TGTGCCAGCGGTTGGCAACCGACTAGCGGAGGCACAGATACGCAGTATTTT. This gives the protein CASGWQPTSGGTDTQYF.

This clonotype was observed many times. An end of the junction differs from the germline gene, which may be a read error. This rearrangement joins TRBV7-7 to TRBJ2-2; weak D call: TRBD2 (5 bases). This CDR3 is built from 17 residues. Germline CDR1 SSHAT, CDR2 FNYEAQ (reference sequence). The chain's CDR3 is CASSSFSSLSNTGELFF. The CDR3 bases are TGTGCTAGCAGCTCCTTCTCTAGCTTATCGAACACCGGGGAGCTGTTTTTT.

This chain joins TRBV12-3 or TRBV12-4 and TRBJ2-3, with 7 bases matching TRBD1. The V segment lost 7 bases and the J segment 5 bases; nucleotides outside the gene matches: 15. The CDR3 contains 16 residues. The CDR3 DNA follows: TGTGCCAGCACCTACGTCCGAGGGGGCGCGGTAGATACGCAGTATTTT. Translating gives CASTYVRGGAVDTQYF.

Many counts were recorded for this clonotype. The chain is built from TRBV12-3 or TRBV12-4 and TRBJ1-3; tentatively, D is TRBD1 (6 bases). The CDR3 consists of 16 residues. Trimming shortened V by 2 bases and J by 3 bases, and 14 bases separated the two germline ends. In DNA, the CDR3 is TGTGCCAGCAGTTTATGGGGGCAAATCGATGGAAACACCATATATTTT. Translation: CASSLWGQIDGNTIYF.

To note about this clonotype: Relative to the germline gene, one junction end is altered; a read error may explain this. The chain combines TRBV20-1 with TRBJ1-4, with D unclear. The CDR3 length is 13 residues. Germline CDR1 DFQATT, CDR2 SNEGSKA (reference sequence). CDR3 in DNA: TGCAGTGCTATGTCCGTGTTTAATGAAAAACTGCTTTTT. It is translated as CSAMSVFNEKLLF.

This clonotype has more than one count but fewer than ten. The chain carries TRBV7-9 and TRBJ2-7; 7 bases are shared with TRBD1. Germline-derived CDR1 and CDR2 are SEHNR and FQNEAQ (reference sequence). The CDR3 sequence is 14 residues long. V trimming: 5 bases; J trimming: 3 bases; junction bases outside the gene matches: 7. The CDR3 here is CASSPRDSRYEQYF. The CDR3, as DNA: TGTGCCAGCAGCCCCCGGGACAGTCGCTACGAGCAGTACTTC.

The chain couples TRBV15 to TRBJ1-2; unclear D gene. The V gene's germline CDR1 is LNHNV and CDR2 YYDKDF (reference sequence). The CDR3 runs 15 residues. V lost 4 bases and J 8 bases, leaving 20 bases between the germline ends. CDR3 residues: CATSKRLEESRGYTF. The CDR3 DNA is TGTGCCACCAGCAAGCGACTAGAGGAGTCTCGCGGCTACACCTTC.

Regarding this clonotype: Compared with germline, one end of the junction differs, possibly owing to a read error. The chain has TRBV5-1 and TRBJ1-1, with a weak D call TRBD1 (6 bases). CDR3 size: 14 residues. CDR1 is SGHRS, CDR2 YFSETQ, per germline. The CDR3 DNA is TGCGCCAGCAGCTTGGGTCAGGGGCCGGCTGAGGCTCTCTTT. This codes for CASSLGQGPAEALF.

The rearrangement joins TRBV11-2 to TRBJ2-7, with a weak D call TRBD2 (5 bases). Trimming removed 4 bases at V and 1 base at J, with 20 bases between. The germline V gene encodes CDR1 SGHAT and CDR2 FQNNGV. This CDR3 comprises 17 residues. DNA of the CDR3: TGTGCCAGCAGCTCCCCTCGGGGTGGCAGTCGATCCTACGAGCAGTACTTC. Protein product: CASSSPRGGSRSYEQYF.

This sequence joins TRBV9 and TRBJ1-2; 10 positions agree with TRBD1. Per germline, CDR1 SGDLS and CDR2 YYNGEE. The trim removed 2 bases at V and 1 base at J, leaving 5 bases unmatched. This CDR3 has 16 residues. CDR3 loop: CASSVTGGSDNYGYTF. The CDR3 DNA reads TGTGCCAGCAGCGTGACAGGGGGCTCAGATAACTATGGCTACACCTTC.

V and J are TRBV7-6 and TRBJ2-5; no firm D call. V dropped 1 base and J dropped 5 bases, with 14 bases sitting between them. This CDR3 has 15 amino acids. The germline CDR1 and CDR2 sequences are SGHVS and FNYEAQ. The CDR3 DNA reads TGTGCCAGCAGCTTAGTAATCGGACCTCAGGAGACCCAGTACTTC. Protein product: CASSLVIGPQETQYF. The whole variable domain, filled in from reference TRBV7-6 and TRBJ2-5, reads GAGVSQSPRYKVTKRGQDVALRCDPISGHVSLYWYRQALGQGPEFLTYFNYEAQQDKSGLPNDRFSAERPEGSISTLTIQRTEQRDSAMYRCASSLVIGPQETQYFGPGTRLLVL.

The chain recombines TRBV7-3 with TRBJ2-7; 11 bases are a match to TRBD2. The CDR3 runs 13 residues. Trimming took 8 bases from V and 4 from J; bases not matched to a gene: 4. Germline V CDR1 and CDR2: SGHTA, FQGTGA. The CDR3 protein is CASGTSGGYEQYF. CDR3 in DNA: TGTGCCAGCGGAACTAGCGGGGGTTACGAGCAGTACTTC.

This clonotype was recorded only once. This chain joins TRBV20-1 and TRBJ2-7; 9 positions agree with TRBD2. The V gene's germline CDR1 is DFQATT and CDR2 SNEGSKA (reference sequence). Trimming removed 0 bases from V and 3 bases from J; junction bases left unmatched: 3. CDR3 length equals 14 residues. The CDR3 reads CSARDPLAGYEQYF. Written as DNA, the CDR3 is TGCAGTGCTAGAGATCCACTAGCGGGCTACGAGCAGTACTTC.

This rearrangement joins TRBV5-1 to TRBJ2-7, with 9 bases that match TRBD2. The J segment lost 5 bases and the V segment lost 2 bases, leaving 11 bases of the junction unmatched. CDR1 SGHRS and CDR2 YFSETQ come from the germline V gene. The CDR3 extends over 16 amino acids. CDR3 DNA sequence: TGCGCCAGCAGCTTAGCCCGGGTAGCGGGAGATGACGAGCAGTACTTC. It is translated as CASSLARVAGDDEQYF.

This clonotype was picked up many times. V is TRBV7-8 and J is TRBJ2-1; D unclear. Germline V gene sequence: CDR1 SGHVS, CDR2 FQNEAQ. The CDR3 has 13 residues. Trimming shortened V by 5 bases and J by 10 bases, and 15 bases separated the two germline ends. CDR3 nucleotides: TGTGCCAGCAGCGAACGGACCGGCCAAGAGCAGTTCTTC. It translates to CASSERTGQEQFF. The full variable domain, in which reference TRBV7-8 and TRBJ2-1 provide the parts outside the CDR3, is GAGVSQSPRYKVAKRGQDVALRCDPISGHVSLFWYQQALGQGPEFLTYFQNEAQLDKSGLPSDRFFAERPEGSVSTLKIQRTQQEDSAVYLCASSERTGQEQFFGPGTRLTVL.

This clonotype has a handful of counts. This chain uses TRBV27 with TRBJ2-3, with TRBD1 matching over 7 bases. Germline loops: CDR1 MNHEY, CDR2 SMNVEV (reference sequence). The CDR3 length is 11 residues. V was clipped by 4 bases and J by 14 bases; unmatched bases: 6. The CDR3 bases are TGTGCCAGCAGTTCGAAGACAGGGCCGTATTTT. The encoded protein is CASSSKTGPYF.